This paragraph reports one T cell receptor (beta chain). V was trimmed by 1 base and J by 2 bases, leaving 14 bases between them. Germline CDR1 and CDR2: KGHSH and LQKENI. CDR3 length: 16 amino acids. The data originate from a study of cytomegalovirus exposure and HLA in healthy donors. PCR used 60 Vbeta primers and 13 Jbeta primers. Libraries were prepared by immunoSEQ multiplex PCR; TCRdb keeps only in-frame clonotypes and omits some of them. The sample records approximately 100,000 clones, approximately 77% being singletons. This receptor was identified in a woman in her thirties or forties in good health and CMV-seronegative. The material sequenced was PBMCs. The V and J genes are TRBV18 and TRBJ2-5, with D perhaps matching TRBD1 (6 bases). CDR3 loop: CASSPRTGTSQETQYF. The CDR3, as DNA: TGTGCCAGCTCACCACGAACCGGGACATCTCAAGAGACCCAGTACTTC.